The entry below describes one TCR beta chain. Its cognate antigen is unknown. The data originate from a study of T cell responses to AZD1222 COVID-19 vaccine. Study observations and caveats: Targeting of unmutated variant regions was reportedly seen in nearly half of spike-specific TCRs. Samples come after the peak T cell response, not at day 14. Just a handful of AZD1222 recipients tested seropositive at baseline.

The protocol was immunoSEQ multiplex PCR, while the TCRdb copy is restricted to in-frame clones and leaves out a portion. The table records 90,000 to 150,000 clones, about 86% of them present only once. The CDR3 runs to 14 residues. Trimming took 3 bases from V and 7 from J; bases not matched to a gene: 4. Germline V gives CDR1 MDHEN, CDR2 SYDVKM. The sequence derives from an adult in good health. The chain is built from TRBV28 and TRBJ1-2; 11 bases map to TRBD1. The sequencing here drew on peripheral blood, taken on day 0 of AZD1222 vaccination. The CDR3 loop reads CASSLPGTGGGYTF. Here the CDR3 DNA reads TGTGCCAGCAGTTTGCCCGGGACAGGGGGTGGCTACACCTTC.